The 10 T cell receptor beta chains below all came from one sample that was sequenced in a study of T cell responses to AZD1222 COVID-19 vaccine. Sequencing used immunoSEQ multiplex PCR; TCRdb keeps in-frame clones, though not all of them. The table lists over 150,000 clones, roughly 88% of them singletons. This specimen consisted of peripheral blood, obtained 28 days after the second AZD1222 dose. These receptors came from an adult who received the AZD1222 COVID-19 vaccine.

This chain connects TRBV18 to TRBJ1-2; TRBD1 agrees at 8 bases. Germline CDR1 is KGHSH and CDR2 is LQKENI. Trimming at V came to 1 base and at J to 6 bases, leaving 1 base not matched to a gene. The CDR3 totals 13 residues. The CDR3 protein is CASSPQDRDGYTF. In nucleotides, the CDR3 is TGTGCCAGCTCACCACAGGACAGGGATGGCTACACCTTC.

The V gene is TRBV6-2 or TRBV6-3, the J gene TRBJ1-1; the D is unclear. CDR3 size: 12 residues. Per the germline V gene, CDR1 is MNHEY and CDR2 is SVGEGT. The germline V and J ends were trimmed by 3 bases and 3 bases, with 5 bases remaining between them. The CDR3 DNA reads as TGTGCCAGCAGTTATATAGACACTGAAGCTTTCTTT. Protein: CASSYIDTEAFF.

This clone has only one observation. The V call is TRBV7-2, the J call TRBJ2-5, with TRBD1 matching 8 bases. Germline V gene sequence: CDR1 SGHTA, CDR2 FQGNSA. There are 16 residues in the CDR3. V lost 0 bases and J lost 4; bases outside the gene matches: 7. This chain's CDR3 is CASSLAGTGGRETQYF. CDR3 coding DNA: TGTGCCAGCAGCTTAGCGGGTACAGGGGGTCGAGAGACCCAGTACTTC.

This sequence joins TRBV6-5 and TRBJ1-6; the match to TRBD1 covers 9 bases. Germline CDR1 reads MNHEY; CDR2 reads SVGAGI. The length of the CDR3 is 14 residues. The junction had 6 bases not matched to a gene; V was cut back by 6 bases and J by 9 bases. CDR3 sequence: CASRVTGGGSPLHF. As DNA, the CDR3 is TGTGCCAGCAGGGTGACAGGGGGGGGTTCACCCCTCCACTTT.

This sequence joins TRBV7-9 and TRBJ2-7; D might be TRBD1 (5 bases). Germline values: CDR1 SEHNR, CDR2 FQNEAQ (reference sequence). The CDR3 has 16 amino acids. The V end was cut by 5 bases, the J end by 0 bases, with 17 bases between. CDR3 protein: CASSPKPTADSYEQYF. The CDR3 coding sequence is TGTGCCAGCAGCCCGAAGCCGACAGCCGACTCCTACGAGCAGTACTTC. Combining the CDR3 with reference TRBV7-9 and TRBJ2-7 gives the whole variable domain DTGVSQNPRHKITKRGQNVTFRCDPISEHNRLYWYRQTLGQGPEFLTYFQNEAQLEKSRLLSDRFSAERPKGSFSTLEIQRTEQGDSAMYLCASSPKPTADSYEQYFGPGTRLTVT.

The chain combines TRBV28 with TRBJ1-1, with 9 positions matching TRBD1. V was pared by 2 bases and J by 0 bases, with 7 bases of the junction left unmatched. CDR3 length: 17 amino acids. CDR1 and CDR2 (germline): MDHEN, SYDVKM. CDR3 sequence (DNA): TGTGCCAGCAGTTTACCAACCGGGACAGGGATGAACACTGAAGCTTTCTTT. Amino acid sequence: CASSLPTGTGMNTEAFF.

The chain has TRBV4-1 and TRBJ2-3; TRBD2 agrees at 7 bases. This CDR3 is 14 amino acids long. Germline CDR1 and CDR2: MGHRA and YSYEKL. V shed 4 bases and J 5 bases; nucleotides not matched to a gene: 6. For the CDR3, the DNA is TGCGCCAGCAGCCCAGACTGGGGGGGAGATACGCAGTATTTT. Protein product: CASSPDWGGDTQYF.

This chain connects TRBV5-1 to TRBJ1-6, with D perhaps TRBD1 (6 bases). V lost 4 bases, J lost 6 bases, and 11 bases lay in between. Germline CDR1 reads SGHRS; CDR2 reads YFSETQ. The CDR3 spans 14 residues. CDR3 DNA sequence: TGCGCCAGCAGCGTAGACAGGTCTAATTCACCCCTCCACTTT. As protein: CASSVDRSNSPLHF.

The chain employs TRBV9 and TRBJ1-5; D gene unclear. Trimming removed 0 bases at V and 0 bases at J, with 7 bases between. Germline V gene lookup returns CDR1 SGDLS and CDR2 YYNGEE. CDR3 length equals 15 residues. CDR3 sequence (DNA): TGTGCCAGCAGCGTAGGAGCTTATAGCAATCAGCCCCAGCATTTT. The encoded protein is CASSVGAYSNQPQHF. The full variable domain, with the rest looked up from reference TRBV9 and TRBJ1-5, is DSGVTQTPKHLITATGQRVTLRCSPRSGDLSVYWYQQSLDQGLQFLIQYYNGEERAKGNILERFSAQQFPDLHSELNLSSLELGDSALYFCASSVGAYSNQPQHFGDGTRLSIL.

The J gene is TRBJ1-2, the V gene TRBV15; D might be TRBD1 (5 bases). CDR1 and CDR2 (germline): LNHNV, YYDKDF (reference sequence). The V gene lost 0 bases and the J gene lost 6 bases, with 14 bases spanning the gap. The CDR3 extends over 15 amino acids. The CDR3 sequence is CATSRDLSGTDGYTF. CDR3 nucleotides: TGTGCCACCAGCAGAGATCTCTCAGGGACCGATGGCTACACCTTC.